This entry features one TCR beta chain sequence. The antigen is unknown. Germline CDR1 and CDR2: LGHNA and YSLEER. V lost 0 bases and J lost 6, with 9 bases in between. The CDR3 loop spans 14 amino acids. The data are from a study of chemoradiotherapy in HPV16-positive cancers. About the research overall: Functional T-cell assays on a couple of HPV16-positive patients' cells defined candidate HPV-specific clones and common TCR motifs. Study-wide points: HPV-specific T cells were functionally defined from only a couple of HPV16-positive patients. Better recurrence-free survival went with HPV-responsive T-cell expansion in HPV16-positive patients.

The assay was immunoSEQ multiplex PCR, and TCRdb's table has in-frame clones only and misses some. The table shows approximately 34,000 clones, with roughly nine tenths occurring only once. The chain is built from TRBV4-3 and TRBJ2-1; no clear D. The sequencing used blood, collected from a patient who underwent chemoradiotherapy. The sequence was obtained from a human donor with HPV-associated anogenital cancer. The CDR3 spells CASSQDKTGNEQFF. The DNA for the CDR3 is TGCGCCAGCAGCCAAGATAAGACTGGCAATGAGCAGTTCTTC.